This T cell receptor (beta chain) was documented in a study of T cell responses to AZD1222 COVID-19 vaccine. The study's findings and limits: Two AZD1222 administrations were followed by greater Spike-specific TCR breadth and depth. Females outnumbered males among donors, who were mostly white British; clonal diversity was possibly underestimated. Regions left unmutated in variants are reportedly the target of nearly half of spike-specific TCRs.

Some clones are missing from TCRdb's copy, which holds only in-frame ones; the method was immunoSEQ multiplex PCR. The sample includes around 85,000 clones, roughly 90% seen only once; the top ten take roughly 1.4%. Pooling of second doses given at about 4 or about 12 weeks was done. With respect to this clone: Its target is unknown.

Sequencing used peripheral blood, obtained 28 days after the second AZD1222 dose. The sequence was obtained from an adult who received the AZD1222 COVID-19 vaccine.

The DNA for the CDR3 is TGTGCCAGCAGTGATAGGGGATATGGCTACACCTTC. Translated: CASSDRGYGYTF. The gene calls are TRBV6-4 and TRBJ1-2, with D maybe TRBD1 (5 bases). Trimming took off 3 bases at V and 5 bases at J, with 7 bases between the two ends. The germline V gene encodes CDR1 MRHNA and CDR2 SNTAGT. CDR3 length: 12 amino acids.